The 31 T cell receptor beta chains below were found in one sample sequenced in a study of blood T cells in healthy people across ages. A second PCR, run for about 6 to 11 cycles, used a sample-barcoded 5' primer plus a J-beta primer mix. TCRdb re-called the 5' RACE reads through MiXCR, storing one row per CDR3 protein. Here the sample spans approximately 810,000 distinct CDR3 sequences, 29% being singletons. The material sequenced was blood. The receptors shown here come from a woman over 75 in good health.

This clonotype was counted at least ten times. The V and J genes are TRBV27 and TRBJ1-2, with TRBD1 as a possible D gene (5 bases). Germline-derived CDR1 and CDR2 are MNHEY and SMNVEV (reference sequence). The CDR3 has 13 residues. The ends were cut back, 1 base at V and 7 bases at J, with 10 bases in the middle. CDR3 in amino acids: CASSLLGTGGYTF. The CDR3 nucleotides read TGTGCCAGCAGTTTATTAGGGACCGGTGGCTACACCTTC.

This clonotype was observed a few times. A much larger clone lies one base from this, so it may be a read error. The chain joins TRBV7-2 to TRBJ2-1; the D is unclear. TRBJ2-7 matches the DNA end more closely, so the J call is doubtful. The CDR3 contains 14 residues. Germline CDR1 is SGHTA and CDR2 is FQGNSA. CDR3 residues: CASSRDSSYNEQYF. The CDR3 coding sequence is TGTGCCAGCAGCCGCGATAGCTCCTACAATGAGCAGTACTTC.

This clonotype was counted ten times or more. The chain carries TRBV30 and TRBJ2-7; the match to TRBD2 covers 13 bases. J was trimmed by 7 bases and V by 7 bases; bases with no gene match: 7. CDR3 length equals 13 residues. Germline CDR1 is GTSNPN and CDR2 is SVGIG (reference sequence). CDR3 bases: TGTGCCTCTGGACTAGCGGGGGCCCCTGAGCAGTACTTC. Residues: CASGLAGAPEQYF.

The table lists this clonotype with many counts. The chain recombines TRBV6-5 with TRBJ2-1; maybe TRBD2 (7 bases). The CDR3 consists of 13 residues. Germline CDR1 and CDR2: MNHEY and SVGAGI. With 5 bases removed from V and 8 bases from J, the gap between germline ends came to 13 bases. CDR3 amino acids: CASSPRGAYEQFF. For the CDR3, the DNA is TGTGCCAGCAGTCCCCGGGGGGCATATGAGCAGTTCTTC.

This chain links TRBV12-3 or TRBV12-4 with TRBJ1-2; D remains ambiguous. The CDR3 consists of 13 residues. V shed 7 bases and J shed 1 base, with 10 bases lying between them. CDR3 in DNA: TGTGCCAGCACCTTCACCCTTAACTATGGCTACACCTTC. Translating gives CASTFTLNYGYTF.

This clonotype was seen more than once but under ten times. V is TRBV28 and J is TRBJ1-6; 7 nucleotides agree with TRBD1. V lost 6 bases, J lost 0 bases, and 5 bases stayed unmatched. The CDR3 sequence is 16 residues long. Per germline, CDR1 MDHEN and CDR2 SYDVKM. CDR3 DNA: TGTGCCAGCAGGACAGGGTCAGGCTCCTATAATTCACCCCTCCACTTT. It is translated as CASRTGSGSYNSPLHF.

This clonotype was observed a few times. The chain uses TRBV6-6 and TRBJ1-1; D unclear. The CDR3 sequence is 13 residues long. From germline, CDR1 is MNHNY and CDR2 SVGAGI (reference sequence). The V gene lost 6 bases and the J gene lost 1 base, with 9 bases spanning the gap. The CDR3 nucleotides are TGTGCCAGCAGAACGATGGAGAACACTGAAGCTTTCTTT. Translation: CASRTMENTEAFF.

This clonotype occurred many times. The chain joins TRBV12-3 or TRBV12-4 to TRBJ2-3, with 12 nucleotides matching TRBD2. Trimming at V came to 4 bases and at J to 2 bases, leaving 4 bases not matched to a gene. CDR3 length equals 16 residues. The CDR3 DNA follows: TGTGCCAGCAGTTCCCGGACTAGCGGGGTCACAGATACGCAGTATTTT. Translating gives CASSSRTSGVTDTQYF.

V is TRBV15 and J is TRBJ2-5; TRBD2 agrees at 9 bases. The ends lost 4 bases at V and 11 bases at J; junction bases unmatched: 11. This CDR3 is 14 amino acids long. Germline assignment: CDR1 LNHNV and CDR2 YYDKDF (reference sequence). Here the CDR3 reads CATSTPSTSGEQYF. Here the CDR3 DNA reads TGTGCCACCAGCACACCCTCGACTAGCGGTGAGCAGTACTTC.

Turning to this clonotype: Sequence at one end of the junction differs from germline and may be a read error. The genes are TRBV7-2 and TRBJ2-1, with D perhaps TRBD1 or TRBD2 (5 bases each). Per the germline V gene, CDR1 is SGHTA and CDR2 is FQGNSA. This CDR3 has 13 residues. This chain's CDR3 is CASGLWGYNEQFF. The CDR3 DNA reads TGTGCCAGCGGCTTATGGGGGTACAATGAGCAGTTCTTT. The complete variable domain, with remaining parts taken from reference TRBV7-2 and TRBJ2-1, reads GAGVSQSPSNKVTEKGKDVELRCDPISGHTALYWYRQSLGQGLEFLIYFQGNSAPDKSGLPSDRFSAERTGGSVSTLTIQRTQQEDSAVYLCASGLWGYNEQFFGPGTRLTVL.

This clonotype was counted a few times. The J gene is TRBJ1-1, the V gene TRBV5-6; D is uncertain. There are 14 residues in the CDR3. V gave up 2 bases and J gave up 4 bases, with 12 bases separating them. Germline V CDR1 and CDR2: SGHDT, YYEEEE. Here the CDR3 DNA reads TGTGCCAGCAGCTTCCCGAGACAACTCACTGAAGCTTTCTTT. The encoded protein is CASSFPRQLTEAFF.

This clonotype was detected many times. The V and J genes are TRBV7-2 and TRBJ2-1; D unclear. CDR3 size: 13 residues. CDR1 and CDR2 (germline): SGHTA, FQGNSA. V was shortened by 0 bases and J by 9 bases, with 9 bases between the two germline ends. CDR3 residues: CASSLALDTEQFF. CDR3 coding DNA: TGTGCCAGCAGCTTAGCTCTAGATACTGAGCAGTTCTTC.

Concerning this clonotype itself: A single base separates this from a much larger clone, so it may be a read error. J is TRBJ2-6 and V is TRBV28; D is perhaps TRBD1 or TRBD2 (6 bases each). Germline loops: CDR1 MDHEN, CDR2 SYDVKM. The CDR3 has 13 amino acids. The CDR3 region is CASVQGGANVPTF. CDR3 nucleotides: TGTGCCAGCGTACAGGGCGGGGCCAACGTCCCGACTTTC.

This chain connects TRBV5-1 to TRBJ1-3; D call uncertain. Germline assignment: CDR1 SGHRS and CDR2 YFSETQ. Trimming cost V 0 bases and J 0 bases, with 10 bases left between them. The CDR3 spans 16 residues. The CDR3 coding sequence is TGCGCCAGCAGCTTGGTAGCGGGGAGCTCTGGAAACACCATATATTTT. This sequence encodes CASSLVAGSSGNTIYF.

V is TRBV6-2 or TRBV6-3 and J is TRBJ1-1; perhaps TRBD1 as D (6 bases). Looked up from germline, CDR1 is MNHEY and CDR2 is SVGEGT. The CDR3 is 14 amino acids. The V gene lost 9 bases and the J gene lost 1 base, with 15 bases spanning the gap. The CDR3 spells CASSTGQTNTEAFF. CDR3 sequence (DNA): TGTGCCAGTAGTACCGGACAGACGAACACTGAAGCTTTCTTT.

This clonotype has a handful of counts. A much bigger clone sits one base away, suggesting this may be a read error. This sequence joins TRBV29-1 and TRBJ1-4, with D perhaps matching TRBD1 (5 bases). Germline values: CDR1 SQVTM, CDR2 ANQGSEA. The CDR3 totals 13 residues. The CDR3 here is CSVEGGGNEKRFF. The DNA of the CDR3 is TGCAGCGTTGAGGGGGGGGGAAATGAAAAACGGTTTTTT.

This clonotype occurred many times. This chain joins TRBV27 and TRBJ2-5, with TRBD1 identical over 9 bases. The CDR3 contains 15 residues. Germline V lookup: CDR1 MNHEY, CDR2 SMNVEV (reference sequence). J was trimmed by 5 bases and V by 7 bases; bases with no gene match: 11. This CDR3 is CASTPNRGRVETQYF. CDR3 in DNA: TGTGCCAGCACCCCGAACAGGGGGCGAGTGGAGACCCAGTACTTC.

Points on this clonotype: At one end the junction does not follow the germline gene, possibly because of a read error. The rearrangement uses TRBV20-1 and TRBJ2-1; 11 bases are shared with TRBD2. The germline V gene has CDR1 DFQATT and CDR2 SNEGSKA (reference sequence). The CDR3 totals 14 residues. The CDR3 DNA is TGCAGTGCTGTAGCGGGGGGGCCCTTCGATGAGCGGTTCTTC. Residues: CSAVAGGPFDERFF.

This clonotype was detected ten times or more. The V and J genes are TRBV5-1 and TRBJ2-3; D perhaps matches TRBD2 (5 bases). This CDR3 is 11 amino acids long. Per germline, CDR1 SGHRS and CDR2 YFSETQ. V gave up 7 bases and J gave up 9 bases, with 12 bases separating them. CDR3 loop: CASGEGETQYF. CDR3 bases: TGCGCCAGCGGCGAGGGTGAAACGCAGTATTTT.

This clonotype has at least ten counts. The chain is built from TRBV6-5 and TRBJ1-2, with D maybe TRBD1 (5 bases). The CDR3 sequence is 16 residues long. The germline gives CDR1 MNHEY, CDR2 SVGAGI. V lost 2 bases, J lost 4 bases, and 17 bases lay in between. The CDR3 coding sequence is TGTGCCAGCAGTTACCTCCCGGGCCAGGGCTCCTATGGCTACACCTTC. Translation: CASSYLPGQGSYGYTF.

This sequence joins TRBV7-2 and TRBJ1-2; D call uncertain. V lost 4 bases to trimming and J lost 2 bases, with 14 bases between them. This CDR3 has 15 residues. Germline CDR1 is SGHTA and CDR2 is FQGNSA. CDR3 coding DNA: TGTGCCAGCAGCTCGGTGGCAATTCTAAACTATGGCTACACCTTC. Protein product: CASSSVAILNYGYTF.

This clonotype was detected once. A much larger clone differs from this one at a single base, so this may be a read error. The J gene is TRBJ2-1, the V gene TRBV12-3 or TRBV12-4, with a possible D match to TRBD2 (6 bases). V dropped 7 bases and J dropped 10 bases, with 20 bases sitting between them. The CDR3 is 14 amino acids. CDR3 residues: CASNKAGGRSEQFF. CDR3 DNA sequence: TGTGCCAGCAACAAAGCGGGTGGGCGATCGGAGCAGTTCTTC.

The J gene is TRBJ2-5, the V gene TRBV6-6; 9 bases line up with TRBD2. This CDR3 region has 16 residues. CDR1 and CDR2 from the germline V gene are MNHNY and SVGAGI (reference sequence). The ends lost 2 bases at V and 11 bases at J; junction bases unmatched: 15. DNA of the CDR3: TGTGCCAGCAGTTACAGGGGCGGGAGGGCGAACAATGAGCAGTACTTC. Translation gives CASSYRGGRANNEQYF.

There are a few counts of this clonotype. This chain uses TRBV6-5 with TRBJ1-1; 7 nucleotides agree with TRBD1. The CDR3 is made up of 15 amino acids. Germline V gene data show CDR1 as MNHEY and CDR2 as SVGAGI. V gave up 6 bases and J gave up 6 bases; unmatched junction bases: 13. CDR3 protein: CASRKSQGRFAEAFF. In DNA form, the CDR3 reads TGTGCCAGCAGGAAGTCACAGGGGCGGTTTGCTGAAGCTTTCTTT.

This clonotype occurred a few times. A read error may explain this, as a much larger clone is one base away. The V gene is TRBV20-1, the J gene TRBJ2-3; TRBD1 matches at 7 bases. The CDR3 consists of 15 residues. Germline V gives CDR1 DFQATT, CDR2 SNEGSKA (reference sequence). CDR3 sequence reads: CRARHRETGTDTQYF. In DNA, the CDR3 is TGCAGAGCTAGGCACAGAGAGACAGGGACAGATACGCAGTATTTT.

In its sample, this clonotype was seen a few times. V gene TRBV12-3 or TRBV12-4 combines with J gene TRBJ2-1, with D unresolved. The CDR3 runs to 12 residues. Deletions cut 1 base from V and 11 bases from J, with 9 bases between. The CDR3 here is CASSLVGDKQFF. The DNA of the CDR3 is TGTGCCAGCAGTTTAGTTGGGGATAAGCAGTTCTTC.

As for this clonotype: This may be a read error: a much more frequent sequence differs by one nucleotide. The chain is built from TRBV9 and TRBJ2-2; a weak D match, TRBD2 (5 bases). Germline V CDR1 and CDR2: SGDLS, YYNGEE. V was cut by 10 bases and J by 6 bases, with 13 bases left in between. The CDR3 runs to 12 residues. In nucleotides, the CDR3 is TGTGCCGGCAACCGGGATCCCGGGGAGCTGTTTTTT. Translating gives CAGNRDPGELFF.

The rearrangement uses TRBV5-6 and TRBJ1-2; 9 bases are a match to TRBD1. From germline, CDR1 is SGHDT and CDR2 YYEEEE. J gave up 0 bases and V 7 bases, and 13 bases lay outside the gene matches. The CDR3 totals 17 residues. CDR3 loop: CASGPGTGYLTNYGYTF. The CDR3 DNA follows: TGTGCCAGCGGCCCCGGGACAGGGTACCTGACTAACTATGGCTACACCTTC.

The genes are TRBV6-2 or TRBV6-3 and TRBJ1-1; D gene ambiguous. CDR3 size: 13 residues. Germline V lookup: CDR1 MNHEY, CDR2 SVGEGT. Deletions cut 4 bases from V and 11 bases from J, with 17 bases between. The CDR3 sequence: CASSSPVPTMAFF. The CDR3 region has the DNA TGTGCCAGCAGTTCTCCGGTTCCCACCATGGCTTTCTTT.

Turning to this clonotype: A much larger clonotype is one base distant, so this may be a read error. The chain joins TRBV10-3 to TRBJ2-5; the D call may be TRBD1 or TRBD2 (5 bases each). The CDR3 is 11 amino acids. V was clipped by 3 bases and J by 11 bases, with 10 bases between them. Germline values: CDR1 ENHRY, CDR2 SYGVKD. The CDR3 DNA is TGTGCCATCAGTGAAGAGGGGATGCAGTACTTC. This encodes CAISEEGMQYF.

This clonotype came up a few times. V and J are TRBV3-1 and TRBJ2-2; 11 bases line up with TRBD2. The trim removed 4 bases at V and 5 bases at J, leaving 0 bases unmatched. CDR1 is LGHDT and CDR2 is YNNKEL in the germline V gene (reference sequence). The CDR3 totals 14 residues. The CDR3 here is CASSPSGGTGELFF. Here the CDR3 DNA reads TGTGCCAGCAGCCCTAGCGGGGGGACCGGGGAGCTGTTTTTT.